The entry below describes one T cell receptor beta chain. The sample comes from a study of blood T cell repertoires in COVID-19. Trimming left V 0 bases short and J 3 bases short, with 12 bases between. The length of the CDR3 is 15 residues. Germline V gives CDR1 SGHNT, CDR2 YYREEE (reference sequence). Authors' processing steps: Cell counts per sample came from amplifying reference gene primers. Sequencing was performed with immunoSEQ multiplex PCR; in TCRdb, only in-frame clones are kept and a portion is missing. The D gene and trimming were derived from the DNA, and the V and J assignments and clone size from that table. Of about 140,000 clones listed, about 91% are singletons.

The chain combines TRBV5-4 with TRBJ2-5; the D gene is possibly TRBD2 (6 bases). Source material: peripheral blood. This clonotype originated in a woman aged 60-70 years with acute or convalescent COVID-19. Written as DNA, the CDR3 is TGTGCCAGCAGCTTGGCCTTGTGGGGGGAAGAGACCCAGTACTTC. This translates into CASSLALWGEETQYF.